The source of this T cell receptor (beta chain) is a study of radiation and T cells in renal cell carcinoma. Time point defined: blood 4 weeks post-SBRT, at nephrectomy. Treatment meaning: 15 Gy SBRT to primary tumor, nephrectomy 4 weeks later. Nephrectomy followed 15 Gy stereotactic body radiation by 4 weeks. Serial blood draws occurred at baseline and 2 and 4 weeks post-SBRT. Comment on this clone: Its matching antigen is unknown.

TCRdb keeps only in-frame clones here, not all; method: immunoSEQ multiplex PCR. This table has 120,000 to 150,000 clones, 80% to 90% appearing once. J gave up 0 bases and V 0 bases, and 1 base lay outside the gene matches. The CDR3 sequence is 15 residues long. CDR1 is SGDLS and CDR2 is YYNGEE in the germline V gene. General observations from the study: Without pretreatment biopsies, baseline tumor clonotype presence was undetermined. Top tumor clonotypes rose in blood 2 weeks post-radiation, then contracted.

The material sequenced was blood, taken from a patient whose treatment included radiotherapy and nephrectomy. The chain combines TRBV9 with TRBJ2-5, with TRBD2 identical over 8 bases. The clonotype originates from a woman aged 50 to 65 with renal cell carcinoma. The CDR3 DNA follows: TGTGCCAGCAGCGTAGCACTAGCGGACCAAGAGACCCAGTACTTC. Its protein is CASSVALADQETQYF.